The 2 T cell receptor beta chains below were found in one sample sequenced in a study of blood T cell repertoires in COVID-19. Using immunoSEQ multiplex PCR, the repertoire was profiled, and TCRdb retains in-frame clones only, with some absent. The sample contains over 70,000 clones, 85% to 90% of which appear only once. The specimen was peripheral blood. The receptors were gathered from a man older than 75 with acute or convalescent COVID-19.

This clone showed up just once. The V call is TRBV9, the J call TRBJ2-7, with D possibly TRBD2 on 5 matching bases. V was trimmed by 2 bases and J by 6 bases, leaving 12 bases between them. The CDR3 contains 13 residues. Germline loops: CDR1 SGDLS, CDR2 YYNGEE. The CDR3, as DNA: TGTGCCAGCAGCGTTGGGCTAGCATCCGAGCAGTACTTC. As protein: CASSVGLASEQYF.

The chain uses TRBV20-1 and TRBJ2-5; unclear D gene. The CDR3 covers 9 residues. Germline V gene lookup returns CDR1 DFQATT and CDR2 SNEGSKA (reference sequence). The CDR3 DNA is TGCAGGCCGGTGGAGACCCAGTACTTC. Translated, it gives CRPVETQYF.